This T cell receptor (beta chain) was captured by sequencing in a study of blood T cell repertoires in COVID-19. Authors' processing steps: Reference gene primer amplification yielded estimated nucleated cell counts. Assay used: immunoSEQ multiplex PCR; TCRdb lists only in-frame clones, some missing. V and J calls and clone size are those listed in that table; D and trimming were worked out from the DNA. The sample carries 70,000 to 75,000 clones, about 84% recorded once. The CDR3 is made up of 14 amino acids. Germline CDR1 and CDR2: SGDLS and YYNGEE. Between the trimmed V and J ends, which lost 0 bases and 2 bases, there was a span of 6 bases.

The receptor was derived from a woman aged 55-70 years with acute or convalescent COVID-19. The sample was peripheral blood. The rearrangement joins TRBV9 to TRBJ1-3; D unclear. The CDR3 nucleotides are TGTGCCAGCAGCGTAGATCCAACTGGAAACACCATATATTTT. Translated: CASSVDPTGNTIYF.